Presented here are 5 T cell receptor beta chains from one specimen sequenced in a study of blood T cells in healthy people across ages. The authors ran a second PCR of roughly 6 to 12 cycles using a sample-barcoded 5' primer and a J-beta primer mix. TCRdb ran MiXCR on the 5' RACE reads and lists one entry per CDR3 protein. Among roughly 1,500,000 distinct CDR3 sequences listed, about 31% were seen once. Input material: blood. The receptors here all came from a woman aged 30 to 39 in good health.

This clonotype showed up just once. The genes are TRBV20-1 and TRBJ2-3; the match to TRBD1 covers 9 bases. CDR1 is DFQATT, CDR2 SNEGSKA, per germline (reference sequence). After removal of 0 bases from V and 3 bases from J, the junction contained 4 bases not matched to a gene. This CDR3 region has 15 residues. As DNA, the CDR3 is TGCAGTGCTAGAGATCCAGGGACAGGGACAGATACGCAGTATTTT. Translated: CSARDPGTGTDTQYF.

This chain links TRBV28 with TRBJ2-7; D call uncertain. V gave up 5 bases and J gave up 5 bases, with 10 bases separating them. Germline assignment: CDR1 MDHEN and CDR2 SYDVKM. The CDR3 consists of 12 residues. The CDR3 reads CASSGPGHEQYF. CDR3 coding DNA: TGTGCCAGCAGTGGACCCGGGCACGAGCAGTACTTC.

This clonotype was picked up many times. J is TRBJ2-1 and V is TRBV20-1; TRBD2 matches 9 bases. With 1 base clipped from V and 3 bases from J, the junction kept 7 bases outside the gene matches. CDR1 DFQATT and CDR2 SNEGSKA come from the germline V gene (reference sequence). The CDR3 extends over 16 amino acids. Written as DNA, the CDR3 is TGCAGTGCTAGAGCTAATCTAGCGGGGTTCTACAATGAGCAGTTCTTC. It encodes CSARANLAGFYNEQFF.

The rearrangement links TRBV28 to TRBJ2-7; 7 bases are a match to TRBD2. Germline loops: CDR1 MDHEN, CDR2 SYDVKM. The length of the CDR3 is 16 residues. With 1 base clipped from V and 0 bases from J, the junction kept 6 bases outside the gene matches. The CDR3 coding sequence is TGTGCCAGCAGTTTATATGGGAGGGTAAACTCCTACGAGCAGTACTTC. This sequence encodes CASSLYGRVNSYEQYF.

The chain recombines TRBV2 with TRBJ2-3, with D unresolved. This CDR3 spans 13 amino acids. Germline values: CDR1 SNHLY, CDR2 FYNNEI. Trimming left V 9 bases short and J 9 bases short, with 19 bases between. In DNA, the CDR3 is TGTGCCAGTCTACCGGGTTTGGTCCAAACGCAGTATTTT. As protein: CASLPGLVQTQYF. Supplemented by reference TRBV2 and TRBJ2-3, the full variable domain reads EPEVTQTPSHQVTQMGQEVILRCVPISNHLYFYWYRQILGQKVEFLVSFYNNEISEKSEIFDDQFSVERPDGSNFTLKIRSTKLEDSAMYFCASLPGLVQTQYFGPGTRLTVL.